This T cell receptor (beta chain) came from a study of CD8 T cells in Susac syndrome. Regarding the study as a whole: The number of individuals included in the study's TCR sequencing and HLA analysis was acknowledged as relatively small.

V lost 4 bases and J lost 3, with 16 bases in between. CDR1 and CDR2 from the germline V gene are SQVTM and ANQGSEA. This CDR3 has 14 residues. The sample holds one count of this clonotype. Its antigen is unidentified. Healthy donors served as age- and sex-matched controls. Both CD4+ and CD8+ T cells were negatively isolated, and TEMRA cells underwent FACS enrichment. With random hexamers, about 0.5 to 1 ug RNA was reverse transcribed. An immunoSEQ multiplex PCR generated amplified TCR beta CDR3 products spanning 54 Vbeta and 13 Jbeta. Each CDR3 protein is one row after TCRdb ran MiXCR on the immunoSEQ multiplex PCR reads. Of roughly 50,000 distinct CDR3 sequences detected, approximately 93% appear once; the ten largest clones hold 0.5% to 0.6%.

The chain uses TRBV29-1 and TRBJ2-7, with D tentatively TRBD2 (6 bases). Source material: CD8+ T cells from PBMCs. The sequence came from a human donor in good health. The CDR3 bases are TGCAGCGTTGGCGGGAAGCAGGGAATCTACGAGCAGTACTTC. Protein product: CSVGGKQGIYEQYF.